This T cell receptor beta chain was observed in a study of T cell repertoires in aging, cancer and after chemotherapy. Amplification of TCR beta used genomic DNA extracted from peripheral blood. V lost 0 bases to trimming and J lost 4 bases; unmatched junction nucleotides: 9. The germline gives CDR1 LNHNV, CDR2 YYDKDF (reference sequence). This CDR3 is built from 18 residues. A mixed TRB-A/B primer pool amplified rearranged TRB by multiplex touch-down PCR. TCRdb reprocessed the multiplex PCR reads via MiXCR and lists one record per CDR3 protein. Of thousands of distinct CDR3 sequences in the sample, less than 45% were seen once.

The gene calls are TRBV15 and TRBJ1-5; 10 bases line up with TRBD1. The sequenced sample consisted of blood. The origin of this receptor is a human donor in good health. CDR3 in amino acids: CATSREWGQGRSNQPQHF. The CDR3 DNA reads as TGTGCCACCAGCAGAGAGTGGGGACAGGGGCGATCGAATCAGCCCCAGCATTTT.